The clone carrying this TCR beta chain was counted a few times. The sample belongs to a study of T cells after yellow fever vaccination. The V gene's germline CDR1 is DFQATT and CDR2 SNEGSKA (reference sequence). The CDR3 runs to 15 residues. V lost 2 bases, J lost 6 bases, and 20 bases lay in between. TCRdb processed the 5' RACE reads anew with MiXCR; each CDR3 protein has one entry. The sample shows roughly 45,000 distinct CDR3 sequences, around 6.4% of them seen only once. Here the sequenced sample was PBMCs, either bulk or a sorted T-cell subset (CD4+, CD8+, memory, or dextramer-sorted; not recorded which), taken 45 days after the yellow fever booster vaccination. The V gene is TRBV20-1, the J gene TRBJ2-7; weak D call: TRBD2 (6 bases). This sequence originates from a man younger than 45 who received the YFV17D yellow fever vaccine. As DNA, the CDR3 is TGCAGTGCTAGATTATCCCGGGAGTGGAGGTCCGAGCAGTACTTC. This sequence encodes CSARLSREWRSEQYF.